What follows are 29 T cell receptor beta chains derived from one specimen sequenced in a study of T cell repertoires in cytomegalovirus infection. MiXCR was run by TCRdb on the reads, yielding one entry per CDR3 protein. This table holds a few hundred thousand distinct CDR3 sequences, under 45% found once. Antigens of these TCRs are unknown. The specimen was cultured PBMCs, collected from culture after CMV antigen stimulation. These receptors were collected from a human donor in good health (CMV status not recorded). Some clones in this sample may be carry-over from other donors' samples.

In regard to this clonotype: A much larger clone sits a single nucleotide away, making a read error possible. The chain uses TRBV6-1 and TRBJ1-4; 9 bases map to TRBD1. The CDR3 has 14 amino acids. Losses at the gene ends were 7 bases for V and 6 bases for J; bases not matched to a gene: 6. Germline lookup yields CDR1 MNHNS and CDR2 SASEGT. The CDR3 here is CASTSGQGDEKLFF. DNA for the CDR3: TGTGCCAGCACCTCGGGACAGGGCGATGAAAAACTGTTTTTT.

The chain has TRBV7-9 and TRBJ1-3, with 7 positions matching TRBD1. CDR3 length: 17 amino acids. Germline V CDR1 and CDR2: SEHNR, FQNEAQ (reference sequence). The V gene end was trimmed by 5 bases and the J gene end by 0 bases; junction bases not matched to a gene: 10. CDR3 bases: TGTGCCAGCAGCGCCTCCGGGACAGACAACTCTGGAAACACCATATATTTT. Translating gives CASSASGTDNSGNTIYF.

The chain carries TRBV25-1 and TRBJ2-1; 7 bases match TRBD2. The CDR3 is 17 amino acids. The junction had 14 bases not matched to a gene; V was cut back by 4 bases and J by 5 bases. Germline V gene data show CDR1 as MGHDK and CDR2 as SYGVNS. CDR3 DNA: TGTGCCAGCAGTGGTCCGGGTGAGCGGGATCTCAACAATGAGCAGTTCTTC. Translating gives CASSGPGERDLNNEQFF.

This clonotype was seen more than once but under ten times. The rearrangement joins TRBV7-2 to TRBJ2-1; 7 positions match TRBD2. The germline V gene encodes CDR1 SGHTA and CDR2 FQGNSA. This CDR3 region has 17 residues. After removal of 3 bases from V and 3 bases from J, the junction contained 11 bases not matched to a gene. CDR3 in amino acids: CASSFPQGGSLYNEQFF. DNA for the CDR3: TGTGCCAGCAGCTTCCCCCAAGGCGGGAGTCTCTACAATGAGCAGTTCTTC.

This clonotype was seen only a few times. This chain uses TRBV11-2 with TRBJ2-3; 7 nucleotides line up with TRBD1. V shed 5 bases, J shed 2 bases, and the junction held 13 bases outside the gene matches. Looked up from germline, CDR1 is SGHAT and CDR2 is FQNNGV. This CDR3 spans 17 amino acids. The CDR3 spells CASSPNLPGQNTDTQYF. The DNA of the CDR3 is TGTGCCAGCAGCCCCAACCTTCCGGGACAGAACACAGATACGCAGTATTTT. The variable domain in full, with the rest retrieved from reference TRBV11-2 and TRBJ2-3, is EAGVAQSPRYKIIEKRQSVAFWCNPISGHATLYWYQQILGQGPKLLIQFQNNGVVDDSQLPKDRFSAERLKGVDSTLKIQPAKLEDSAVYLCASSPNLPGQNTDTQYFGPGTRLTVL.

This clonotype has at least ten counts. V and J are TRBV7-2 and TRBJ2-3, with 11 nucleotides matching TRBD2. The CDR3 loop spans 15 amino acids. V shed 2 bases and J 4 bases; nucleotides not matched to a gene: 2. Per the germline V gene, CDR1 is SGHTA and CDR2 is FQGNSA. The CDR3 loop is CASSLIAGGPDTQYF. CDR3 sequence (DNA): TGTGCCAGCAGCTTAATAGCGGGGGGGCCAGATACGCAGTATTTT.

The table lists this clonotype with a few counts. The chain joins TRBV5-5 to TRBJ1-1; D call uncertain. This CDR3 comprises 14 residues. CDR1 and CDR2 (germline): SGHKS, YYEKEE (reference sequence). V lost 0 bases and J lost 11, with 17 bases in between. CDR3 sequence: CASSLAVGVSTAFF. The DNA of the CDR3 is TGTGCCAGCAGCTTGGCCGTCGGGGTGTCAACGGCTTTCTTT.

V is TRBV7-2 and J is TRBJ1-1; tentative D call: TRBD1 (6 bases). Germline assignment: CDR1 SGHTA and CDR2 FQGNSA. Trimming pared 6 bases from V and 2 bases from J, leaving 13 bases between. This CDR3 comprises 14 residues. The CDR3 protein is CASRADSINTEAFF. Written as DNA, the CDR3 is TGTGCCAGCAGAGCGGACAGCATAAACACTGAAGCTTTCTTT.

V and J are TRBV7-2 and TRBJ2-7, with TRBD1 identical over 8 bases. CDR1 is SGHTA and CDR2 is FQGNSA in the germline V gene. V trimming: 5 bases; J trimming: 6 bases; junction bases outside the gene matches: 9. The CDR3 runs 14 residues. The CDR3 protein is CASSHRQGPSEQYF. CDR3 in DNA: TGTGCCAGCAGCCACCGACAGGGGCCTTCCGAGCAGTACTTC.

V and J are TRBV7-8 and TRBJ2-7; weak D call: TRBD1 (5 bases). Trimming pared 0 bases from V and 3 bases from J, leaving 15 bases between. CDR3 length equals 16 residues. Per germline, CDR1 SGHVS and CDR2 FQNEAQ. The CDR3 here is CASSLARQRPFYEQYF. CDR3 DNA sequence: TGTGCCAGCAGCTTAGCTCGACAGAGGCCCTTCTACGAGCAGTACTTC.

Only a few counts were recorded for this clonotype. CDR3 nucleotide sequence: TGTGCCATCAGTCGGCTTTTCACAGATACGCAGTATTTT. This sequence encodes CAISRLFTDTQYF. The V call is TRBV10-3, the J call TRBJ2-3; no clear D. Germline V gene lookup returns CDR1 ENHRY and CDR2 SYGVKD. The CDR3 totals 13 residues. V lost 5 bases and J lost 2, with 8 bases in between.

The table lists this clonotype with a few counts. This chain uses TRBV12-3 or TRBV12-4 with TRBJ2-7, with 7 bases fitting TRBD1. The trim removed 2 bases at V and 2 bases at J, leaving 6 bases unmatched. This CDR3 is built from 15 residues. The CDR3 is CASSLTDRSPYEQYF. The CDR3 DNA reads TGTGCCAGCAGTTTAACGGACAGGTCCCCCTACGAGCAGTACTTC.

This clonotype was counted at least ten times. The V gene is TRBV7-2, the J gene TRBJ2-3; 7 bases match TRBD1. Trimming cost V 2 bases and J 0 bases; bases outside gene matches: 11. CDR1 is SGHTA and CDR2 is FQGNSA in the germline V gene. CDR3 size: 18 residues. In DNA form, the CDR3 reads TGTGCCAGCAGCTTATCCCACCCCGTGGGACAGAGCACAGATACGCAGTATTTT. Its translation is CASSLSHPVGQSTDTQYF.

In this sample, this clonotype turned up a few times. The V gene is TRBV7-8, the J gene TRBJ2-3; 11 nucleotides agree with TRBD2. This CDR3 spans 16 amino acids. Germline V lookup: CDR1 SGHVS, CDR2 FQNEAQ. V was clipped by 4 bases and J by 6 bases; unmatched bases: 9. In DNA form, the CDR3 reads TGTGCCAGCAGCTCAGGCGGACTAGCGGGCCGGGATACGCAGTATTTT. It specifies CASSSGGLAGRDTQYF.

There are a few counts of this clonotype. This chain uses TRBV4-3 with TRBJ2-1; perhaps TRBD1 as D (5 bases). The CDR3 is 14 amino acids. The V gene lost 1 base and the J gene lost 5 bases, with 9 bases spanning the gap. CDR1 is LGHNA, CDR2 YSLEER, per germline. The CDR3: CASSQVWGHNEQFF. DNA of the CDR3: TGCGCCAGCAGCCAAGTTTGGGGCCACAATGAGCAGTTCTTC.

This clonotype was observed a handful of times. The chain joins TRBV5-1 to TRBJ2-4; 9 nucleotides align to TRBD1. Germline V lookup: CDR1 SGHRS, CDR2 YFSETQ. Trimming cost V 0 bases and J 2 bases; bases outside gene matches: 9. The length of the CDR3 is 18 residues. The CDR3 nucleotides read TGCGCCAGCAGCTTGGGGACCGGGACAGGGTCCTCCAAAAACATTCAGTACTTC. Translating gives CASSLGTGTGSSKNIQYF. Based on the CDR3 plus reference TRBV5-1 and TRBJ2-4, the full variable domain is KAGVTQTPRYLIKTRGQQVTLSCSPISGHRSVSWYQQTPGQGLQFLFEYFSETQRNKGNFPGRFSGRQFSNSRSEMNVSTLELGDSALYLCASSLGTGTGSSKNIQYFGAGTRLSVL.

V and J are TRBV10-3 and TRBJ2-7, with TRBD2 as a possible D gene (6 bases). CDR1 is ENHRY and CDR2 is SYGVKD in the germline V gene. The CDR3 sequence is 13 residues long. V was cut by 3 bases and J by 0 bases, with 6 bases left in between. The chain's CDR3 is CAISDGSSYEQYF. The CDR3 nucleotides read TGTGCCATCAGTGACGGGAGCTCCTACGAGCAGTACTTC.

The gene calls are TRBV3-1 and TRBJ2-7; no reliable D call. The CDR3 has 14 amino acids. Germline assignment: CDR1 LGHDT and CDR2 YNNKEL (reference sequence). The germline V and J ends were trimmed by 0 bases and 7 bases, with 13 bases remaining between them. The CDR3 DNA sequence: TGTGCCAGCAGCCAAGATCTGGCAGTACGGGAGCAGTACTTC. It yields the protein CASSQDLAVREQYF.

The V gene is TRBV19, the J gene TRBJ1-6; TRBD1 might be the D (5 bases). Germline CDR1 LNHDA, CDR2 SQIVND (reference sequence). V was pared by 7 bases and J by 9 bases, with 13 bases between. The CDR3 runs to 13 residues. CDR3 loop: CASKGLSSSPLHF. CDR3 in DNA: TGTGCCAGTAAGGGGCTCTCGAGTTCACCCCTCCACTTT.

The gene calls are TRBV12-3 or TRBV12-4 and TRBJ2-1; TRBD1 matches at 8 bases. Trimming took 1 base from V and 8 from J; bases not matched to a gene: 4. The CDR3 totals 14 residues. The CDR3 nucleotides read TGTGCCAGCAGTTTAGGGACAGGGTTACATGAGCAGTTCTTC. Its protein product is CASSLGTGLHEQFF.

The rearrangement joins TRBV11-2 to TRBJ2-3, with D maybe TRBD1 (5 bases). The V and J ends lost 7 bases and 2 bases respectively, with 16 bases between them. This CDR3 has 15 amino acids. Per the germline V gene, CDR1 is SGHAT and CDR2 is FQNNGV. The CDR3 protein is CASTLKGPHTDTQYF. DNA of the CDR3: TGTGCCAGCACCCTAAAGGGGCCCCACACAGATACGCAGTATTTT.

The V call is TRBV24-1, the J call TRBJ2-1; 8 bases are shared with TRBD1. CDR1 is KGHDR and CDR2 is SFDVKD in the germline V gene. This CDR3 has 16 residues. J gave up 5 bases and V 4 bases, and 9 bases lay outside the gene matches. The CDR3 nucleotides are TGTGCCACCAGTGACTCTGACAGGGGAGGTAACAATGAGCAGTTCTTC. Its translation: CATSDSDRGGNNEQFF.

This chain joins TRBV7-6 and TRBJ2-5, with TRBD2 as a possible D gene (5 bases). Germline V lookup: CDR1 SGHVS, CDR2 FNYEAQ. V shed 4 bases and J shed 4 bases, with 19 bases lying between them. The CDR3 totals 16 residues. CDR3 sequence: CASSSLGRGLGETQYF. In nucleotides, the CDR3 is TGTGCCAGCAGCTCATTAGGACGAGGGTTAGGAGAGACCCAGTACTTC.

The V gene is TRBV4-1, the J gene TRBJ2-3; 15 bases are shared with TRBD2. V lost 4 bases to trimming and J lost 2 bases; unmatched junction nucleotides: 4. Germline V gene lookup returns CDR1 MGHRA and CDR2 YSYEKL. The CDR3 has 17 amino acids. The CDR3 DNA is TGCGCCAGCAGCCCCGGGACTAGCGGGGGGTTCACAGATACGCAGTATTTT. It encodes CASSPGTSGGFTDTQYF.

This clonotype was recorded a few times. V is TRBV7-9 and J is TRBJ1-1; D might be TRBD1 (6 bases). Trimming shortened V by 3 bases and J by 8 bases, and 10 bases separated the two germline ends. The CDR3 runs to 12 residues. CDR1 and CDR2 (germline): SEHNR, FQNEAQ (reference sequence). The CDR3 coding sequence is TGTGCCAGCAGCTTCTTCGGACAGGAAGCTTTCTTT. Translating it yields CASSFFGQEAFF.

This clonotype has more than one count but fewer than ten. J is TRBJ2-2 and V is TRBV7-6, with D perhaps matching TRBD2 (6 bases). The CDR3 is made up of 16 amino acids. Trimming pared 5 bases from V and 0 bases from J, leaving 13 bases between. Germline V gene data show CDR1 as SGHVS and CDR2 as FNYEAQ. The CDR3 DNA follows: TGTGCCAGCAGCCCCACCGGGGGAACGAACACCGGGGAGCTGTTTTTT. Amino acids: CASSPTGGTNTGELFF.

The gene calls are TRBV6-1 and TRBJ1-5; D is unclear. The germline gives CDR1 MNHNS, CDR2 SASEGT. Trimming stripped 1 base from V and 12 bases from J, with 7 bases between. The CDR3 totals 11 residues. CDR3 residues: CASSEGDLQHF. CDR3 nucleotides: TGTGCCAGCAGTGAAGGGGATCTCCAGCATTTT.

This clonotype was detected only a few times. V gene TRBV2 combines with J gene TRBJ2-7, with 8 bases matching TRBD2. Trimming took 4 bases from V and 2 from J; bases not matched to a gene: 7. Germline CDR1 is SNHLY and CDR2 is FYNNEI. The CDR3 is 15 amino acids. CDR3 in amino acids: CASSVESGGAYEQYF. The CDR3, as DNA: TGTGCCAGCAGTGTGGAGTCGGGGGGGGCCTACGAGCAGTACTTC.

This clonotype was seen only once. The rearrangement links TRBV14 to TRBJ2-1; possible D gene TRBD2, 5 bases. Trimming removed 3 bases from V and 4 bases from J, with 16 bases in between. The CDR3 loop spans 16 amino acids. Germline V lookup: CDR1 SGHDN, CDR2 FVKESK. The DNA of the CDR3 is TGTGCCAGCAGCCACGTAGCGTATAGCAGGTACAATGAGCAGTTCTTC. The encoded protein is CASSHVAYSRYNEQFF.